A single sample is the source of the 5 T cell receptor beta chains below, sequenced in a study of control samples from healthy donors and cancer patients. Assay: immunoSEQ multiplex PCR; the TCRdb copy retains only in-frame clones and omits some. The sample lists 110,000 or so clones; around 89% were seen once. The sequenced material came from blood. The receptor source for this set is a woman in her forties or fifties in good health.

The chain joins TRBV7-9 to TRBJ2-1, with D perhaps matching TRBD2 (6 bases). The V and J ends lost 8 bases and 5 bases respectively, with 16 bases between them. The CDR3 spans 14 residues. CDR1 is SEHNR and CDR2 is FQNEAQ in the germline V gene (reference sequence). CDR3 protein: CASSLGLKHNEQFF. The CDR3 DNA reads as TGTGCCAGCTCCTTAGGACTAAAGCACAATGAGCAGTTCTTC.

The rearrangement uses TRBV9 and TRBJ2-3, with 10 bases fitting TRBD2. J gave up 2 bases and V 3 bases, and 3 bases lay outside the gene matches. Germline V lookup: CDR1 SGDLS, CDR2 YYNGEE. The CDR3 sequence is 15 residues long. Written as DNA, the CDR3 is TGTGCCAGCAGCGCTAGCGGGAGATCCACAGATACGCAGTATTTT. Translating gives CASSASGRSTDTQYF. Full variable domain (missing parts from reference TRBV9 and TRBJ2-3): DSGVTQTPKHLITATGQRVTLRCSPRSGDLSVYWYQQSLDQGLQFLIQYYNGEERAKGNILERFSAQQFPDLHSELNLSSLELGDSALYFCASSASGRSTDTQYFGPGTRLTVL.

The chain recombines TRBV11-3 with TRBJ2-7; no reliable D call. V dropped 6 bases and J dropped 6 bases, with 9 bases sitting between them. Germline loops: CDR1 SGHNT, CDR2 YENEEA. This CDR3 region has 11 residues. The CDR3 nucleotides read TGTGCCAGCAGTGGAAAGGGCGAGCAGTACTTC. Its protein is CASSGKGEQYF. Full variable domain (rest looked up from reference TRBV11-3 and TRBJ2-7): EAGVVQSPRYKIIEKKQPVAFWCNPISGHNTLYWYLQNLGQGPELLIRYENEEAVDDSQLPKDRFSAERLKGVDSTLKIQPAELGDSAVYLCASSGKGEQYFGPGTRLTVT.

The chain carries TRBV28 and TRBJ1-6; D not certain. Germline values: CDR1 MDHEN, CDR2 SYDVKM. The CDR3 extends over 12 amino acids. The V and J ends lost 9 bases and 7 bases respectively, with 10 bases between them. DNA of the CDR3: TGTGCCAGTTTCCGGGGAAATTCACCCCTCCACTTT. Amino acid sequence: CASFRGNSPLHF.

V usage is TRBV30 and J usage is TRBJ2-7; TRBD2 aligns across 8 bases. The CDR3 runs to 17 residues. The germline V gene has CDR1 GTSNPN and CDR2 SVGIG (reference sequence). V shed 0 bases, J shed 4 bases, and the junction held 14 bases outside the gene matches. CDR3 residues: CAWSVVTPAGGGYEQYF. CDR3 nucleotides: TGTGCCTGGAGTGTCGTGACTCCTGCGGGGGGAGGGTACGAGCAGTACTTC.